This T cell receptor (beta chain) was identified during a study of blood T cell repertoires in COVID-19. In the original analysis: How many nucleated cells were present was estimated from reference gene primer amplification. Profiled with immunoSEQ multiplex PCR; TCRdb holds only in-frame clones, not every one. V and J calls and clone size come straight from that table; D and trimming were deduced from the DNA. The sample lists roughly 670,000 clones; around 90% were seen once. The material sequenced was peripheral blood. The clonotype originates from a woman aged 18-35 years with acute or convalescent COVID-19.

This CDR3 is CASSPPAQGTYGYTF. The CDR3 bases are TGTGCCAGCTCACCACCGGCACAGGGAACCTATGGCTACACCTTC. J is TRBJ1-2 and V is TRBV18, with D possibly TRBD1 on 6 matching bases. The V gene's germline CDR1 is KGHSH and CDR2 LQKENI. This CDR3 is built from 15 residues. V was shortened by 0 bases and J by 4 bases, with 12 bases between the two germline ends.